This T cell receptor (beta chain) was recovered during a study of cytomegalovirus exposure and HLA in healthy donors. PCR primers comprised 60 Vbeta and 13 Jbeta primers. Some clones are missing from TCRdb's copy, which holds only in-frame ones; the method was immunoSEQ multiplex PCR. The sample consists of approximately 170,000 clones, over 60% of them appearing once. Though probably carrying unrecorded immune exposures, donors were nominally healthy at sampling. This CDR3 is 15 amino acids long. The V end was cut by 5 bases, the J end by 3 bases, with 16 bases between. Germline assignment: CDR1 MNHNY and CDR2 SVGAGI (reference sequence). The sample holds one count of this clone. The antigen is unknown. General study findings and limits: For most TCR beta V segments, an earlier analysis put the productive rate at about 87% or about 30% of the time. When analyzed later, a missense DCLRE1C variant was found to be linked to TCR beta V- and J-gene trimming. TCR beta sequences reportedly predicted most subjects' HLA-A and HLA-B alleles accurately.

The sequenced sample consisted of PBMCs. This clonotype originated in a girl aged 10 to 17 in good health and CMV-seronegative. V and J are TRBV6-6 and TRBJ1-1, with TRBD1 as a possible D gene (6 bases). The CDR3 nucleotides are TGTGCCAGCAGTGATCAAGGGGGAGAGGACACTGAAGCTTTCTTT. It translates to CASSDQGGEDTEAFF.